One and the same sample provided the 13 T cell receptor beta chains below, sequenced in a study of blood T cell repertoires in COVID-19. Sequenced by immunoSEQ multiplex PCR; TCRdb stores in-frame clones only, minus some. The data show 200,000 to 250,000 clones, approximately 83% seen once. Sequencing was performed on peripheral blood. These receptors were taken from a woman aged 25 to 39 who had recovered from COVID-19.

V gene TRBV29-1 combines with J gene TRBJ2-5, with 10 bases fitting TRBD1. With V trimmed by 6 bases and J by 5 bases, 6 bases remained unmatched. Germline CDR1 reads SQVTM; CDR2 reads ANQGSEA. The length of the CDR3 is 13 residues. CDR3 sequence (DNA): TGCAGCGTCGGACAGGGGGGAGGCGAGACCCAGTACTTC. Its translation is CSVGQGGGETQYF.

The chain combines TRBV4-3 with TRBJ2-7; 11 bases align to TRBD1. CDR1 and CDR2 from the germline V gene are LGHNA and YSLEER. The CDR3 contains 15 residues. The J segment lost 6 bases and the V segment lost 0 bases, leaving 4 bases of the junction unmatched. CDR3 amino acids: CASSQDWTGGLEQYF. The CDR3 DNA is TGCGCCAGCAGCCAAGACTGGACAGGGGGCCTCGAGCAGTACTTC.

This sequence joins TRBV3-1 (or the pseudogene TRBV3-2) and TRBJ2-1; D possibly corresponds to TRBD2 (6 bases). The V end lost 0 bases, the J end lost 6 bases, and 9 bases lay between the germline ends. The CDR3 runs 14 residues. Germline V gene data show CDR1 as LGHDT and CDR2 as YNNKEL (reference sequence). CDR3 nucleotides: TGTGCCAGCAGCCAAGAATTAGCGGCCAATGAGCAGTTCTTC. Residues: CASSQELAANEQFF.

This rearrangement joins TRBV5-4 to TRBJ1-2, with a weak D call TRBD1 (5 bases). The CDR3 consists of 16 residues. Trimming removed 4 bases from V and 4 bases from J, with 20 bases in between. CDR1 SGHNT and CDR2 YYREEE come from the germline V gene (reference sequence). The CDR3 sequence: CASSPLTQQAFYGYTF. CDR3 coding DNA: TGTGCCAGCAGCCCTCTTACTCAACAGGCCTTCTATGGCTACACCTTC.

The rearrangement joins TRBV12-3 or TRBV12-4 to TRBJ1-2; 7 bases are a match to TRBD1. With V trimmed by 5 bases and J by 7 bases, 4 bases remained unmatched. This CDR3 has 12 amino acids. The CDR3: CASSNRGFGYTF. The CDR3 DNA reads as TGTGCCAGCAGTAACAGGGGATTTGGCTACACCTTC.

The V call is TRBV2, the J call TRBJ1-2, with a possible D match to TRBD1 (6 bases). Between the trimmed V and J ends, which lost 8 bases and 5 bases, there was a span of 12 bases. CDR1 and CDR2 from the germline V gene are SNHLY and FYNNEI. This CDR3 contains 12 residues. The CDR3 sequence is CASAGQLYGYTF. The CDR3 DNA follows: TGTGCCAGCGCCGGACAGCTATATGGCTACACCTTC.

The chain joins TRBV15 to TRBJ2-1; 11 bases are shared with TRBD2. The trim removed 2 bases at V and 5 bases at J, leaving 14 bases unmatched. The germline V gene encodes CDR1 LNHNV and CDR2 YYDKDF (reference sequence). The CDR3 sequence is 19 residues long. The CDR3: CATSRLAGGPDEDDNEQFF. The DNA for the CDR3 is TGTGCCACCAGCAGACTAGCGGGGGGCCCAGATGAGGATGACAATGAGCAGTTCTTC.

The rearrangement joins TRBV11-2 to TRBJ2-5, with D perhaps TRBD1 (5 bases). The CDR3 sequence is 15 residues long. Trimming stripped 0 bases from V and 3 bases from J, with 11 bases between. Germline lookup yields CDR1 SGHAT and CDR2 FQNNGV. The CDR3 here is CASSLDGAGKETQYF. DNA of the CDR3: TGTGCCAGCAGCTTAGACGGAGCAGGGAAAGAGACCCAGTACTTC.

The rearrangement links TRBV19 to TRBJ2-3; 7 positions agree with TRBD1. This CDR3 has 16 amino acids. Germline V gene lookup returns CDR1 LNHDA and CDR2 SQIVND (reference sequence). V was pared by 5 bases and J by 3 bases, with 11 bases of the junction left unmatched. CDR3 nucleotides: TGTGCCAGTAGTGCCTCACAGGGGTTTGTAACAGATACGCAGTATTTT. This gives the protein CASSASQGFVTDTQYF.

The J gene is TRBJ1-2, the V gene TRBV6-1; tentatively, D is TRBD1 (6 bases). Germline-derived CDR1 and CDR2 are MNHNS and SASEGT. The CDR3 is 17 residues long. Deletions cut 1 base from V and 8 bases from J, with 23 bases between. For the CDR3, the DNA is TGTGCCAGCAGTGAAGGGGTAGGGGGAGACCTAACCGACGGCTACACCTTC. It specifies CASSEGVGGDLTDGYTF.

The rearrangement joins TRBV7-9 to TRBJ2-1; the match to TRBD2 covers 14 bases. The trim removed 4 bases at V and 12 bases at J, leaving 8 bases unmatched. CDR1 is SEHNR and CDR2 is FQNEAQ in the germline V gene (reference sequence). The CDR3 runs to 15 residues. CDR3 sequence: CASSSSGTSGRPQFF. The CDR3 nucleotides are TGTGCCAGCAGCTCATCCGGGACTAGCGGGAGACCGCAGTTCTTC.

This chain joins TRBV12-5 and TRBJ2-1, with D tentatively TRBD2 (7 bases). The CDR3 consists of 16 residues. CDR1 and CDR2 from the germline V gene are LGHNT and FRNRAP. V shed 6 bases and J shed 5 bases, with 20 bases lying between them. The CDR3: CASGTLPGGGHNEQFF. CDR3 coding DNA: TGTGCTAGTGGCACCCTACCGGGGGGCGGCCACAATGAGCAGTTCTTC.

The chain employs TRBV3-1 (or the pseudogene TRBV3-2) and TRBJ1-2; TRBD1 matches at 8 bases. V lost 4 bases to trimming and J lost 7 bases; unmatched junction nucleotides: 8. Looked up from germline, CDR1 is LGHDT and CDR2 is YNNKEL (reference sequence). The CDR3 totals 14 residues. The CDR3 nucleotides read TGTGCCAGCAGCCTAGACAGGGGAATAGGTGGCTACACCTTC. This encodes CASSLDRGIGGYTF.